This is a list of T cell receptor beta chains from one sample in a study of blood T cells in healthy people across ages. MiXCR, applied by TCRdb to the 5' RACE reads, yields one record per CDR3 protein. Altogether about a million distinct CDR3 sequences are present, roughly two fifths being singletons, with the ten largest covering around 13%. Sequenced: blood. These receptors all come from a man in his late teens or twenties in good health. The CDR3 runs from the conserved cysteine through the conserved F or W. The order of the fields is J gene, clone size, V gene, D gene, CDR3 DNA, CDR3 protein. D genes are given only for firm matches. A clone size is listed for some rows: how often the clone was seen (once, few, many), or a class if it is expanded.

TRBJ1-2	NA	TRBV7-8	NA	TGTGCCAGCAGCTTTTTGACCCTGGGGGATGGCTACACCTTC	CASSFLTLGDGYTF
TRBJ2-7	NA	TRBV6-6	NA	TGTGCCAGCAGTTACTCGGAGGATGAGCAGTACTTC	CASSYSEDEQYF
TRBJ1-2	few	TRBV14	NA	TGTGCCAGCAGCCAAGATGCCAAACCGAACTATGGCTACACCTTC	CASSQDAKPNYGYTF
TRBJ2-3	NA	TRBV9	TRBD1	TGTGCCAGCAGCACAGGGGTAGGAGGACGACCTGGAAGCACAGATACGCAGTATTTT	CASSTGVGGRPGSTDTQYF
TRBJ1-2	few	TRBV11-1	TRBD1	TGTGCCAGCAGCTCGTCGATAACCGGGACAGGGGGATTGGAAGGCTACACCTTC	CASSSSITGTGGLEGYTF
TRBJ2-3	few	TRBV10-1	TRBD1	TGCGCCAGCAGTGATGCCCTTTGTTTGGGACAGGGCCCGGATACGCAGTATTTT	CASSDALCLGQGPDTQYF
TRBJ2-7	NA	TRBV10-3	TRBD1	TGTGCCATCAGTGAGAAAAGGGACAGGGTCTACGAGCAGTACTTC	CAISEKRDRVYEQYF
TRBJ1-5	NA	TRBV27	TRBD1	TGTGCCAGCAGTTCTGGGACAGGAGTATATAGCAATCAGCCCCAGCATTTT	CASSSGTGVYSNQPQHF
TRBJ1-5	NA	TRBV6-6	TRBD1	TGTGCCAGCAGTTACCCCGGGACAGGGGATCAGCCCCAGCATTTT	CASSYPGTGDQPQHF
TRBJ2-2	NA	TRBV4-1	TRBD1	TGCGCCAGCAGCCAAGCAGGTCAGGGGGCGGTCGGGGAGCTGTTTTTT	CASSQAGQGAVGELFF
TRBJ2-7	NA	TRBV7-3	TRBD1	TGTGCCAGCAGCCCCGAGGGACAGAGAGTCCACGAGCAGTACTTC	CASSPEGQRVHEQYF
TRBJ2-1	NA	TRBV9	TRBD2	TGTGCCAGCAGCGTAGCCCCTAGCGGGGGGGATCATGAGCAGTTCTTC	CASSVAPSGGDHEQFF
TRBJ1-2	few	TRBV27	TRBD1	TGTGCCAGCAGTTCGCGGCCCGGGACAGGGGGTTCTAACTATGGCTACACCTTC	CASSSRPGTGGSNYGYTF
TRBJ1-1	NA	TRBV29-1	NA	TGCAGCGTTGCGGCCAGGGTGAACACTGAAGCTTTCTTT	CSVAARVNTEAFF
TRBJ2-5	NA	TRBV5-1	TRBD1	TGCGCCAGCAGCAAGGACAGGGGAGTAGAGACCCAGTACTTC	CASSKDRGVETQYF
TRBJ1-5	few	TRBV20-1	NA	TGCAGTGCCGGAGGGCGGCTTTTTGGCAATCAGCCCCAGCATTTT	CSAGGRLFGNQPQHF
TRBJ2-4	NA	TRBV2	NA	TGTGCCAGCAGTGGTAGACAGGACCCAAGGGAGCAGTACTTC	CASSGRQDPREQYF
TRBJ2-3	few	TRBV28	TRBD2	TGTGCCAGCAGTTTCCTAGCGGGGGCCCCAGATACGCAGTATTTT	CASSFLAGAPDTQYF
TRBJ2-4	NA	TRBV7-2	TRBD1	TGTGCCAGCAGCCCCCGACAGGGGTTGGTAGCCAAAAACATTCAGTACTTC	CASSPRQGLVAKNIQYF
TRBJ2-1	NA	TRBV5-5	TRBD1	TGTGCCAGCGGCTTGGAACAGGGGGCCATCAATGAGCAGTTCTTC	CASGLEQGAINEQFF
TRBJ2-7	few	TRBV21-1	NA	TGTGCCAGCAGCAACTCAGACGAGCGGGGGAGGTGCGAGCAGTACTTC	CASSNSDERGRCEQYF
TRBJ1-1	NA	TRBV29-1	NA	TGCAGCGTTGAAGTTGGCGAAATTGAAGCTTTCTTT	CSVEVGEIEAFF
TRBJ1-2	few	TRBV9	TRBD1	TGTGCCAGCAGCCCACGGGACAGGGGCCGGGATGGCTACACCTTC	CASSPRDRGRDGYTF
TRBJ2-3	NA	TRBV2	TRBD2	TGTGCCAGCAGCCGACTAGCGGGGGACACCACAGATACGCAGTATTTT	CASSRLAGDTTDTQYF
TRBJ2-2	NA	TRBV14	NA	TGTGCCAGCAGCCAACAAGGCACAGTCAGGACCGGGGAGCTGTTTTTT	CASSQQGTVRTGELFF
TRBJ1-4	NA	TRBV2	TRBD1	TGTGCCAGCAGTCAGGGGGCAGGTTTTACTAATGAAAAACTGTTTTTT	CASSQGAGFTNEKLFF
TRBJ2-3	few	TRBV7-9	NA	TGTGCCAGCAGCCCGACAAACACAGATACGCAGTATTTT	CASSPTNTDTQYF
TRBJ2-3	NA	TRBV24-1	NA	TGTGCCACCAGTGACCCAGGGGTGGGTTCGGGAGATACGCAGTATTTT	CATSDPGVGSGDTQYF
TRBJ1-2	few	TRBV29-1	TRBD1	TGCAGCGTTGGTAAGGGACAGGGGCTGGCTGGCTACACCTTC	CSVGKGQGLAGYTF
TRBJ1-2	many	TRBV7-2	NA	TGTGCCAGCAGCCGGGGGTCTAACTATGGCTACACCTTC	CASSRGSNYGYTF
TRBJ2-2	few	TRBV9	NA	TGTGCCAGCAGCGCAGGACGCCCGAACACCGGGGAGCTGTTTTTT	CASSAGRPNTGELFF
TRBJ2-7	NA	TRBV21-1	NA	TGTGCCAGCAGCAAAGCGTTCCGGGACCAAATCTACGAGCAGTACTTC	CASSKAFRDQIYEQYF
TRBJ1-1	NA	TRBV7-2	TRBD1	TGTGCCAGCAGCCCCTGGACAGGGGACACTGAAGCTTTCTTT	CASSPWTGDTEAFF
TRBJ2-3	NA	TRBV5-1	TRBD1	TGCGCCAGCAGCTTCGGTACAGGGGGCCCCGCATCCGCAGATACGCAGTATTTT	CASSFGTGGPASADTQYF
TRBJ1-2	NA	TRBV4-2	NA	TGTGCCAGCAGCCAAGTGTCGTCAGGGTTTAACTATGGCTACACCTTC	CASSQVSSGFNYGYTF
TRBJ2-1	NA	TRBV20-1	NA	TGCAGTGCTAGGGAGCTCGAATATAAGCAGTTCTTC	CSARELEYKQFF
TRBJ1-1	NA	TRBV4-2	TRBD1	TGTGCCAGCAGCCCCGGAATCCCGGGACAGGGGAAGGCTGAAGCTTTCTTT	CASSPGIPGQGKAEAFF
TRBJ1-6	NA	TRBV4-1	NA	TGCGCCAGCAGCCACACCGGGAATTCACCCCTCCACTTT	CASSHTGNSPLHF
TRBJ2-3	NA	TRBV20-1	TRBD1	TGCAGTGCTAGATCGGGGACAGTATGGACAGATACGCAGTATTTT	CSARSGTVWTDTQYF
TRBJ1-5	NA	TRBV7-6	NA	TGTGCCAGCAGCAAAGCTGGCGGTCAGCCCCAGCATTTT	CASSKAGGQPQHF
TRBJ1-5	NA	TRBV20-1	NA	TGCAGTGCTAGTGGGCTACAATTGACAGGAGATCAGCCCCAGCATTTT	CSASGLQLTGDQPQHF
TRBJ2-1	few	TRBV7-2	NA	TGTGCCAGCAGCTTAATCACAACGGGGAATGAGCAGTTCTTC	CASSLITTGNEQFF
TRBJ1-2	few	TRBV30	NA	TGTGCCTGGGACAGCTTTCTTAACTATGGCTACACCTTC	CAWDSFLNYGYTF
TRBJ2-2	NA	TRBV2	NA	TGTGCCAGCACCGAAGAGGGATTCAGTGCTTCCGGGGAGCTGTTTTTT	CASTEEGFSASGELFF
TRBJ2-3	NA	TRBV20-1	TRBD2	TGCAGTGCTCCGGGACTAGCGGGGGATCCAGATACGCAGTATTTT	CSAPGLAGDPDTQYF
TRBJ2-5	few	TRBV27	NA	TGTGCCAGCAGCCTCTTAGGACAGTCGCAAGAGACCCAGTACTTC	CASSLLGQSQETQYF
TRBJ2-1	few	TRBV5-5	TRBD1	TGTGCCAGCAGCTTGGCCGGACAGGACAATGAGCAGTTCTTC	CASSLAGQDNEQFF
TRBJ2-1	NA	TRBV6-2/TRBV6-3	TRBD2	TGTGCCAGCAGTACTAGCGGGGACCACAATGAGCAGTTCTTC	CASSTSGDHNEQFF
TRBJ2-2	NA	TRBV6-5	NA	TGTGCCAGCAGTTATGACGACACCGGGGAGCTGTTTTTT	CASSYDDTGELFF
TRBJ1-1	NA	TRBV5-1	NA	TGCGCCAGCAGCTTCGCCGGCTCCCTGAGCGCTGAAGCTTTCTTT	CASSFAGSLSAEAFF
TRBJ1-1	NA	TRBV10-3	NA	TGTGCCATCAGGAGAGGGGGATCATTGAACACTGAAGCTTTCTTT	CAIRRGGSLNTEAFF
TRBJ1-4	few	TRBV27	NA	TGTGCCAGCAGTCTCCGGACGCATGAAAAACTGTTTTTT	CASSLRTHEKLFF
TRBJ1-2	NA	TRBV12-3/TRBV12-4	NA	TGTGCCAGCAGTGCCCTAGAAGGGAACTATGGCTACACCTTC	CASSALEGNYGYTF
TRBJ2-6	NA	TRBV3-1	NA	TGTGCCAGCAGCCAAGCTGGGGCCAACGTCCTGACTTTC	CASSQAGANVLTF